This T cell receptor (beta chain) was captured by sequencing in a study of cytomegalovirus exposure and HLA in healthy donors. About the research overall: There were nearly 120 million unique TCR beta sequences, drawn from 180 million or so T cells, in an earlier analysis. Study observations and caveats: Presence/absence analysis assumed near-uniform sequencing depth across donors. Among TCR beta chains, those listed as cytomegalovirus-associated numbered over 150. As a later analysis showed, a missense DCLRE1C variant was linked to trimming of TCR beta V- and J-genes.

The PCR ran on 60 Vbeta and 13 Jbeta primers. Clones were sequenced by immunoSEQ multiplex PCR, and TCRdb holds only the in-frame ones, with some missing. The data contain around 130,000 clones, roughly three fifths of them singletons. The germline V and J ends were trimmed by 4 bases and 2 bases, with 16 bases remaining between them. In germline, CDR1 is MDHEN, CDR2 SYDVKM. The CDR3 is 16 residues long. As concerns this clone: What it recognizes is unknown.

The chain has TRBV28 and TRBJ2-3; D might be TRBD1 (6 bases). Sequenced input: PBMCs. The TCR originated in a woman in her sixties in good health and CMV-seronegative. CDR3 sequence reads: CASSSPQQGNTDTQYF. In DNA, the CDR3 is TGTGCCAGCAGTTCCCCACAGCAGGGGAACACAGATACGCAGTATTTT.